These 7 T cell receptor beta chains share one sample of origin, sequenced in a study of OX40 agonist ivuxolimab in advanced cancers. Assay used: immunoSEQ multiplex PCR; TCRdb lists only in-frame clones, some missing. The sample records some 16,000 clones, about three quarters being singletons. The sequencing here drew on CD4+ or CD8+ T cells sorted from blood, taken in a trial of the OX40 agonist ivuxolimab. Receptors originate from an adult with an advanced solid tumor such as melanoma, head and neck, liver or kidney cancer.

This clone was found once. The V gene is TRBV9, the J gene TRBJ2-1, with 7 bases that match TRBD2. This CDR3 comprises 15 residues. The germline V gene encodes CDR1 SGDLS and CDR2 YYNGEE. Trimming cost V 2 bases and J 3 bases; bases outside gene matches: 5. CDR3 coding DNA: TGTGCCAGCAGCGTGGCTAGCGGAATCTACAATGAGCAGTTCTTC. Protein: CASSVASGIYNEQFF.

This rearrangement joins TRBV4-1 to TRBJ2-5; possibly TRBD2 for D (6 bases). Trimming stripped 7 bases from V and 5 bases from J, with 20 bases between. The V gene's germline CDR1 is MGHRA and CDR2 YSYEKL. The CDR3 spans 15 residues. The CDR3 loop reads CASTPGSLAIETQYF. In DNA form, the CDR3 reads TGCGCCAGCACCCCCGGCTCCCTAGCGATTGAGACCCAGTACTTC.

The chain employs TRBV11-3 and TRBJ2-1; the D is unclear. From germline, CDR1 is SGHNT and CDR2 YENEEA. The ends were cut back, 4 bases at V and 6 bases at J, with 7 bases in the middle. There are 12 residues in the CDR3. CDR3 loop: CASSSLANEQFF. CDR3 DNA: TGTGCCAGCAGCTCCTTAGCCAATGAGCAGTTCTTC.

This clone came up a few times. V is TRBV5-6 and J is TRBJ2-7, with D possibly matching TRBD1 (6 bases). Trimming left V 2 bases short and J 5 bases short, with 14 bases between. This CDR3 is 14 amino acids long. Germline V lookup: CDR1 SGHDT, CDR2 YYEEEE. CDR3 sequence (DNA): TGTGCCAGCAGCTTCCCGGGACACCCTGACGAGCAGTACTTC. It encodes CASSFPGHPDEQYF.

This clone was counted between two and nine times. This chain's CDR3 is CSVAPLNYNEQFF. DNA for the CDR3: TGCAGCGTGGCGCCACTGAACTACAATGAGCAGTTCTTC. The chain uses TRBV29-1 and TRBJ2-1; no reliable D call. V was trimmed by 6 bases and J by 3 bases, leaving 12 bases between them. CDR1 SQVTM and CDR2 ANQGSEA come from the germline V gene. The CDR3 has 13 residues.

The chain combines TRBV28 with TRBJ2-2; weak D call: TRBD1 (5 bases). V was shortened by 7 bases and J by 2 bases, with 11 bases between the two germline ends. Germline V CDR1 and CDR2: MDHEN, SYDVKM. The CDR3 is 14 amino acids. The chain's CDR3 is CASTRAGNTGELFF. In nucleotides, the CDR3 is TGTGCCAGCACCAGGGCCGGTAACACCGGGGAGCTGTTTTTT.

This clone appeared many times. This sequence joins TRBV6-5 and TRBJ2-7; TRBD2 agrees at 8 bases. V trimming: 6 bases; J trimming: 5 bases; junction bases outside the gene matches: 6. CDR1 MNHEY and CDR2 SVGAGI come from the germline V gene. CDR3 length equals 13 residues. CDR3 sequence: CASSPGGVHEQYF. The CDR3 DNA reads TGTGCCAGCAGCCCCGGGGGGGTACACGAGCAGTACTTC.